This TCR beta chain was captured in a study of OX40 agonist ivuxolimab in advanced cancers. As for the study in general: It was ivuxolimab, an agonistic anti-OX40 (CD134) antibody, that patients were treated with. Antecedent anti-PD-1, anti-PD-L1 or anti-CTLA-4 therapy was permissible, with roughly 36% having received some. Overall study findings and caveats: CD8+ T cells averaged more expanded clones than CD4+.

Worth noting for this clone: As yet, its antigen is unknown.

This CDR3 region has 16 residues. Germline V gene sequence: CDR1 LGHNA, CDR2 YNFKEQ. The ends were cut back, 0 bases at V and 8 bases at J, with 19 bases in the middle. Clones were read by immunoSEQ multiplex PCR, and TCRdb kept only the in-frame ones, dropping some. This table holds 43,000 or so clones, roughly nine tenths found once. This sequence was found in an adult with an advanced solid tumor such as melanoma, head and neck, liver or kidney cancer. The rearrangement joins TRBV4-2 to TRBJ1-2; a possible D gene is TRBD1 (6 bases). The specimen comprised CD4+ or CD8+ T cells sorted from blood, sampled in a trial of the OX40 agonist ivuxolimab. The CDR3 protein is CASSQESPGVMRGYTF. The CDR3 DNA sequence: TGTGCCAGCAGCCAAGAGTCTCCAGGGGTTATGAGGGGCTACACCTTC.